The present TCR beta chain was sequenced within a study of blood T cell repertoires in COVID-19. Overall study: There were acute and convalescent COVID-19 samples, and they came from the United States, Italy and Spain. Nucleic acid was either cDNA or gDNA, and it came from T cells, B-cell-depleted T cells, or PBMCs.

Per germline, CDR1 LGHDT and CDR2 YNNKEL (reference sequence). The V end lost 8 bases, the J end lost 0 bases, and 14 bases lay between the germline ends. The CDR3 covers 14 residues. Those enrolled in Seattle joined during active infection and were followed longitudinally afterward. Authors' methods: Reference gene primers were amplified, and this amplification served to estimate nucleated cell counts. This table comes from immunoSEQ multiplex PCR, and its TCRdb copy is limited to in-frame clones, with some not included. Clonal size and the V and J genes are those of that table, whereas D and trimming came from the DNA. The data hold 100,000 to 150,000 clones, with around 70% observed a single time.

This sequence joins TRBV3-1 (or the pseudogene TRBV3-2) and TRBJ2-7, with D perhaps TRBD1 (5 bases). The sequence was collected from a man older than 75 with COVID-19, enrolled during active disease. Sequences were obtained from peripheral blood. The CDR3 nucleotides read TGTGCCAGCCGCCCCAGGGCCGACTCCTACGAGCAGTACTTC. Protein: CASRPRADSYEQYF.